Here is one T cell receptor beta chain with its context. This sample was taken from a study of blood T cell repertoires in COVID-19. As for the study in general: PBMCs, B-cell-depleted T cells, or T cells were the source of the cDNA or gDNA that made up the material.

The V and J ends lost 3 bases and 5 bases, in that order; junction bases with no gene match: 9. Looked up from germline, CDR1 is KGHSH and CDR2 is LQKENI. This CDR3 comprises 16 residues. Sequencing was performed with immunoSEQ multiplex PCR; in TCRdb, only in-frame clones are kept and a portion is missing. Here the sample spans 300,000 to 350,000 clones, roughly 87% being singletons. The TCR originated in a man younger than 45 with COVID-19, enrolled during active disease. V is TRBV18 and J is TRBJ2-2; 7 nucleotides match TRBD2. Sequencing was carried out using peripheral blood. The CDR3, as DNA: TGTGCCAGCTCACCGATGTCGGGGGGTCTGACCGGGGAGCTGTTTTTT. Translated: CASSPMSGGLTGELFF.